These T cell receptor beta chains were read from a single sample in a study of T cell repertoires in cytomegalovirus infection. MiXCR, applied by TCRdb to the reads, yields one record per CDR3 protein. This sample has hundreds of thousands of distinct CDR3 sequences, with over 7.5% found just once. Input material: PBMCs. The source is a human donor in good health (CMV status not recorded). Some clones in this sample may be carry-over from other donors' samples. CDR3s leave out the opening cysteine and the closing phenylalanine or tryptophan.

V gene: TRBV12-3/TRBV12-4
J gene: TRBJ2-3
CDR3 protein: ASSAGTSGTDTQY

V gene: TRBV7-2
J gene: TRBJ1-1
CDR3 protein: ASSPGQGITEAF

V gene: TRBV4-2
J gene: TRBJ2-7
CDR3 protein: ASSQERAGDYEQY

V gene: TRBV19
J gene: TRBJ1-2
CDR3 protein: ASRQTGILFEGT

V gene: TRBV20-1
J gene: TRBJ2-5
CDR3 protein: SARDLAGALQETQY

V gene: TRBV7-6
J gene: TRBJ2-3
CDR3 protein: ASSLAAERGGDTQY

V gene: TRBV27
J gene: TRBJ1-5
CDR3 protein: ASKVGQGPNQPQH

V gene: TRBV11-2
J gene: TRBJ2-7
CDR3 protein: ASRPRGQGAREQY

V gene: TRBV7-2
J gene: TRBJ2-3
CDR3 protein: ASSFSRDTQY

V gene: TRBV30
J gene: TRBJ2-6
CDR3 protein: AWSVGSSGANVLT

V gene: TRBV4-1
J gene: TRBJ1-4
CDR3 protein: ASSRDEQEKLF

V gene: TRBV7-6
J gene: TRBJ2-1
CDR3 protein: ASSLLGSEQF

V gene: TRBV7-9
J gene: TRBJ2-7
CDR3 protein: ASSFGGRTYEQY

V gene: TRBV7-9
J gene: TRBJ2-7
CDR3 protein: ASSLSTPEQY

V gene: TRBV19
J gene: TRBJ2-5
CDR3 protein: ASSQGLALTLQETQY

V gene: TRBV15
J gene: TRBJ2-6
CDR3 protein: ATSRVAAGANVLT

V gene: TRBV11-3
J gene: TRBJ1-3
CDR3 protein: ASSPRKRSVGALSGNTIY

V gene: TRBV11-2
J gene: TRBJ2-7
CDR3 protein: ASSPGMGISYEQY

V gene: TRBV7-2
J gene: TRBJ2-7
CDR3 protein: ASSPGLLYEQY

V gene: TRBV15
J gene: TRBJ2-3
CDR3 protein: ATSRAGTSRRDTQY

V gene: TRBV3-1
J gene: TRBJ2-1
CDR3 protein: ASSQRTPSYNEQF

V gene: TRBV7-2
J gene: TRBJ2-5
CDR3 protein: ASSPGWTQY

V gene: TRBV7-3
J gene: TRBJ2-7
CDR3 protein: ASSLTGTTSNEQY

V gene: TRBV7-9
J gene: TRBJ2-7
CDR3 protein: ASSEAGQGREQY

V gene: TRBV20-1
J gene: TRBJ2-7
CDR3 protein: SARKLAGDPYEQY

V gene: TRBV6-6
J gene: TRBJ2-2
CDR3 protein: ASSLRRGAQDTGELF

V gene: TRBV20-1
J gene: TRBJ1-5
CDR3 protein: SASQGQGISQPQH

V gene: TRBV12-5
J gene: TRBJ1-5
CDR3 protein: ASGTGQSNQPQH

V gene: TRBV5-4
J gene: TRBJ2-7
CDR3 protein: ASSLGWTGEWVQY

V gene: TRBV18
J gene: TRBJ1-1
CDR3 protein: ASSPQGSEAF

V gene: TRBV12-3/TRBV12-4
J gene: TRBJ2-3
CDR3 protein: ASTPVGTDTQY

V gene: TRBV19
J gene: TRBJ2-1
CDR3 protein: ASTTGYNEQF

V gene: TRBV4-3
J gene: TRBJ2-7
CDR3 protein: ASSQPPDREDWYEQY

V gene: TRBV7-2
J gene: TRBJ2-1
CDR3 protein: ASSLGGRAHEQF

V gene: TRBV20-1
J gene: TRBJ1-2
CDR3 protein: SAPTDNYGYT

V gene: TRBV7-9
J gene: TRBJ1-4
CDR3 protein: ASSWDRGRREKLF

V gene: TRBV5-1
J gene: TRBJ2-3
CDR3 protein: ASSLADMGRDTQY

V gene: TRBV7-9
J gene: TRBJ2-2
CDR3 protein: ASSLALAGGSGELF

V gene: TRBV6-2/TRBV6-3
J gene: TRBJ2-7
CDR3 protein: ASKMTGTYEQY

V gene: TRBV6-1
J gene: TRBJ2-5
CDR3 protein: ASSRDRIETQY

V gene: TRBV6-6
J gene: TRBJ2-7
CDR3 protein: ASGRDKPYEQY

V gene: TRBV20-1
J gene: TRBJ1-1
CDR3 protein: SAGDRNTEAF

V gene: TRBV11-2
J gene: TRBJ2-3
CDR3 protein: ASSTSLGVKLDTQY

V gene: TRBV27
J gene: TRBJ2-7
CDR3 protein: ASSSIQVAGHEQY

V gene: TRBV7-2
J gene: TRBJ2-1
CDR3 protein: ASSLAGTRNEQF

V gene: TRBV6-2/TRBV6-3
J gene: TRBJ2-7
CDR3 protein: ASSTLPGQGYSYEQY

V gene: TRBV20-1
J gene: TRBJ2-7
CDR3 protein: SAALPSGRSYEQY

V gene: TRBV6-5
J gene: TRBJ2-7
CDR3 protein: ASSYSPSMVDSYEQY

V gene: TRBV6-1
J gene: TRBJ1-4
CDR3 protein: ASSSQGRTNEKLF

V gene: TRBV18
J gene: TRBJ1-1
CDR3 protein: ASSRAGPSNTEAF